One and the same sample provided the 18 T cell receptor beta chains below, sequenced in a study of T cell changes during pregnancy in multiple sclerosis. The protocol was immunoSEQ multiplex PCR, while the TCRdb copy is restricted to in-frame clones and leaves out a portion. The sample includes approximately 70,000 clones, about 90% of them seen just once. The specimen was peripheral blood, collected in the second trimester of pregnancy. The receptor source for this set is a female donor in good health, enrolled as a control in a pregnancy study.

This clone was recorded once. The chain links TRBV29-1 to TRBJ2-1; D ambiguous. The CDR3 sequence is 10 residues long. The V gene's germline CDR1 is SQVTM and CDR2 ANQGSEA. V was clipped by 5 bases and J by 5 bases, with 4 bases between them. For the CDR3, the DNA is TGCAGCGTTAGCAACAATGAGCAGTTCTTC. Amino acids: CSVSNNEQFF.

The rearrangement uses TRBV6-5 and TRBJ2-7, with 15 bases that match TRBD2. Germline CDR1 MNHEY, CDR2 SVGAGI. Germline trimming cut 4 bases from V and 4 bases from J; bases unmatched to any gene: 2. The CDR3 extends over 15 amino acids. The CDR3 region has the DNA TGTGCCAGCAGTTCCGGGACTAGCGGGAGGTACGAGCAGTACTTC. This sequence encodes CASSSGTSGRYEQYF.

This clone has just one count. The chain joins TRBV2 to TRBJ2-7; 9 nucleotides match TRBD2. The CDR3 runs 13 residues. The V gene's germline CDR1 is SNHLY and CDR2 FYNNEI. V trimming: 8 bases; J trimming: 4 bases; junction bases outside the gene matches: 6. CDR3 sequence reads: CASLSGGAYEQYF. The DNA of the CDR3 is TGTGCCAGCCTTAGCGGGGGTGCGTACGAGCAGTACTTC.

This clone came up once. J is TRBJ1-2 and V is TRBV13; D call uncertain. The CDR3 length is 14 residues. Germline V gene lookup returns CDR1 PRHDT and CDR2 FYEKMQ (reference sequence). With 0 bases removed from V and 4 bases from J, the gap between germline ends came to 9 bases. The DNA of the CDR3 is TGTGCCAGCAGCTTAGGGGAGACGGGCTATGGCTACACCTTC. Translation: CASSLGETGYGYTF. The whole variable domain, filled in from reference TRBV13 and TRBJ1-2, reads AAGVIQSPRHLIKEKRETATLKCYPIPRHDTVYWYQQGPGQDPQFLISFYEKMQSDKGSIPDRFSAQQFSDYHSELNMSSLELGDSALYFCASSLGETGYGYTFGSGTRLTVV.

This clone was detected only once. This rearrangement joins TRBV2 to TRBJ2-5; D is perhaps TRBD1 (6 bases). The CDR3 runs to 13 residues. The ends were cut back, 4 bases at V and 0 bases at J, with 6 bases in the middle. Germline loops: CDR1 SNHLY, CDR2 FYNNEI. The chain's CDR3 is CASSGDNQETQYF. The CDR3 DNA sequence: TGTGCCAGCAGTGGGGACAACCAAGAGACCCAGTACTTC.

J is TRBJ2-7 and V is TRBV6-1, with D possibly being TRBD2 (5 bases). V lost 8 bases and J 2 bases, leaving 13 bases between the germline ends. Germline V gene data show CDR1 as MNHNS and CDR2 as SASEGT. The CDR3 covers 13 residues. CDR3 residues: CASSTREAYEQYF. The DNA for the CDR3 is TGTGCCAGCTCTACTAGAGAGGCCTACGAGCAGTACTTC.

This clone was recorded a few times. The chain employs TRBV19 and TRBJ1-2, with TRBD1 as a possible D gene (5 bases). Trimming pared 7 bases from V and 4 bases from J, leaving 19 bases between. There are 15 residues in the CDR3. Germline V gene data show CDR1 as LNHDA and CDR2 as SQIVND (reference sequence). CDR3 DNA sequence: TGTGCCAGTAAAAGGACATCAATCGGCGTCTATGGCTACACCTTC. It encodes CASKRTSIGVYGYTF.

J is TRBJ1-1 and V is TRBV6-6; D possibly corresponds to TRBD1 (6 bases). Deletions cut 4 bases from V and 4 bases from J, with 16 bases between. CDR1 is MNHNY and CDR2 is SVGAGI in the germline V gene (reference sequence). The CDR3 runs to 15 residues. DNA of the CDR3: TGTGCCAGCAGTTCCGTGGGGGGAGGGGGCACTGAAGCTTTCTTT. Translated: CASSSVGGGGTEAFF.

The chain recombines TRBV9 with TRBJ1-5; the match to TRBD1 covers 8 bases. This CDR3 comprises 15 residues. Germline CDR1 and CDR2: SGDLS and YYNGEE. Losses at the gene ends were 3 bases for V and 6 bases for J; bases not matched to a gene: 8. The CDR3 DNA is TGTGCCAGCAGCGAGACCGGACAGGGACTTCAGCCCCAGCATTTT. Its protein product is CASSETGQGLQPQHF.

The chain employs TRBV4-1 and TRBJ2-2, with TRBD2 matching 11 bases. Germline trimming cut 2 bases from V and 10 bases from J; bases unmatched to any gene: 9. The CDR3 sequence is 16 residues long. Germline V gene data show CDR1 as MGHRA and CDR2 as YSYEKL. In DNA, the CDR3 is TGCGCCAGCAGCCAAACTAGCGGGAGTGTTCAAGTGGAGCTGTTTTTT. This gives the protein CASSQTSGSVQVELFF.

The V and J genes are TRBV28 and TRBJ2-7; TRBD2 aligns across 14 bases. CDR3 length: 19 amino acids. The trim removed 5 bases at V and 2 bases at J, leaving 14 bases unmatched. Germline CDR1 and CDR2: MDHEN and SYDVKM. For the CDR3, the DNA is TGTGCCAGCAGTCCGATACTACCGACTAGCGGGAGGGCCACCTACGAGCAGTACTTC. Translating gives CASSPILPTSGRATYEQYF.

The chain employs TRBV7-8 and TRBJ2-2; weak D call: TRBD1 (7 bases). CDR1 SGHVS and CDR2 FQNEAQ come from the germline V gene. With 1 base removed from V and 5 bases from J, the gap between germline ends came to 20 bases. This CDR3 is built from 18 residues. CDR3 DNA sequence: TGTGCCAGCAGCTTAGATTCGAGGGGGCGGGGATGGACCGGGGAGCTGTTTTTT. Protein product: CASSLDSRGRGWTGELFF.

The chain recombines TRBV12-2 with TRBJ1-4. TRBV12-2 is labeled a pseudogene. This CDR3 contains 19 residues. The CDR3 sequence is CASRRTPGGRPARGEKLFF. DNA for the CDR3: TGTGCAAGTCGCCGAACCCCGGGGGGCAGACCGGCGAGGGGCGAAAAACTGTTTTTT.

The CDR3 DNA follows: TGTGCCAGCAGCAACCCCGCCCGACTAGTTTTAAATGAGCAGTTCTTC. It specifies CASSNPARLVLNEQFF. The chain uses TRBV21-1 and TRBJ2-1; TRBD2 is the table's D call, not checked against the DNA. TRBV21-1 is a listed pseudogene. This CDR3 spans 16 amino acids.

The chain carries TRBV10-2 and TRBJ2-7, with 10 bases lining up with TRBD2. This CDR3 region has 15 residues. V gave up 3 bases and J gave up 0 bases; unmatched junction bases: 2. From germline, CDR1 is WSHSY and CDR2 SAAADI. The CDR3 DNA sequence: TGCGCCAGCAGTGACGTAGCGGGGGGCTCCTACGAGCAGTACTTC. Residues: CASSDVAGGSYEQYF.

V gene TRBV7-9 combines with J gene TRBJ2-5; 8 nucleotides agree with TRBD2. Losses at the gene ends were 7 bases for V and 2 bases for J; bases not matched to a gene: 12. Germline V gives CDR1 SEHNR, CDR2 FQNEAQ (reference sequence). This CDR3 is built from 16 residues. The CDR3 bases are TGTGCCAGCACCTACCCCACCGGGGGGGCACAAGAGACCCAGTACTTC. Translation: CASTYPTGGAQETQYF. The variable domain in full, completed from reference TRBV7-9 and TRBJ2-5, reads DTGVSQNPRHKITKRGQNVTFRCDPISEHNRLYWYRQTLGQGPEFLTYFQNEAQLEKSRLLSDRFSAERPKGSFSTLEIQRTEQGDSAMYLCASTYPTGGAQETQYFGPGTRLLVL.

The table lists this clone with a few counts. The rearrangement joins TRBV7-9 to TRBJ1-6, with no clear D. In germline, CDR1 is SEHNR, CDR2 FQNEAQ (reference sequence). V dropped 3 bases and J dropped 5 bases, with 8 bases sitting between them. This CDR3 comprises 14 residues. CDR3 residues: CASSFPGDNSPLHF. CDR3 in DNA: TGTGCCAGCAGCTTCCCCGGGGATAATTCACCCCTCCACTTT.

This sequence joins TRBV5-1 and TRBJ2-7; D possibly corresponds to TRBD2 (5 bases). With 4 bases removed from V and 2 bases from J, the gap between germline ends came to 16 bases. Germline loops: CDR1 SGHRS, CDR2 YFSETQ. The CDR3 contains 15 residues. The CDR3 here is CASSPTGRGTYEQYF. CDR3 nucleotides: TGCGCCAGCAGCCCGACTGGCAGAGGGACCTACGAGCAGTACTTC.